This T cell receptor (beta chain) was observed in a study of T cells in Graves' hyperthyroidism and ophthalmopathy. Study-level points and caveats: The model's output predicted ophthalmopathy at a median of roughly 6 months prior to onset. Most thyroid clonotypes expanded above 0.001 appeared in blood too.

The germline V gene encodes CDR1 LNHDA and CDR2 SQIVND (reference sequence). V lost 9 bases and J 6 bases, leaving 2 bases between the germline ends. CDR3 size: 8 residues. RNA transcripts provided the source from which TCR beta CDR3 regions were amplified. The HTBI set primed first-round TCR CDR3 RT-PCR. TCRdb reprocessed the multiplex PCR reads via MiXCR and lists one record per CDR3 protein. The table includes approximately 570,000 distinct CDR3 sequences, roughly 21% detected once. Comment on this clonotype: The target antigen is unknown.

The V gene is TRBV19, the J gene TRBJ1-1; D remains ambiguous. The sequence derives from a man aged 40-49 years with Graves' ophthalmopathy. Sequenced: blood. The CDR3 region has the DNA TGTGCCAGATCTGAAGCTTTCTTT. This translates into CARSEAFF.